The 19 T cell receptor beta chains below were found in one sample sequenced in a study of cytomegalovirus exposure and HLA in healthy donors. The method was immunoSEQ multiplex PCR; TCRdb's version includes in-frame clones alone and lacks a portion of them. The data show 150,000 to 200,000 clones, roughly 84% seen once. The sample taken for sequencing was PBMCs. The receptors originated from a man aged 30 to 45 in good health and CMV-seropositive.

The chain combines TRBV27 with TRBJ2-7, with D unclear. CDR1 MNHEY and CDR2 SMNVEV come from the germline V gene (reference sequence). Trimming shortened V by 5 bases and J by 3 bases, and 5 bases separated the two germline ends. The CDR3 has 11 amino acids. The CDR3 DNA follows: TGTGCCAGCAGTGCCGGCTACGAGCAGTACTTC. It codes for CASSAGYEQYF.

This clone was seen a handful of times. V gene TRBV18 combines with J gene TRBJ1-2; 11 positions match TRBD1. The CDR3 is made up of 14 amino acids. With V trimmed by 5 bases and J by 4 bases, 3 bases remained unmatched. The germline V gene encodes CDR1 KGHSH and CDR2 LQKENI. As DNA, the CDR3 is TGTGCCAGCTCAGCCGGGACAGGGGGCTATGGCTACACCTTC. It specifies CASSAGTGGYGYTF. The entire variable domain, with the rest obtained from reference TRBV18 and TRBJ1-2, is as follows: NAGVMQNPRHLVRRRGQEARLRCSPMKGHSHVYWYRQLPEEGLKFMVYLQKENIIDESGMPKERFSAEFPKEGPSILRIQQVVRGDSAAYFCASSAGTGGYGYTFGSGTRLTVV.

The chain combines TRBV4-1 with TRBJ1-6, with D uncertain. Between the trimmed V and J ends, which lost 0 bases and 0 bases, there was a span of 9 bases. Germline CDR1 and CDR2: MGHRA and YSYEKL. The CDR3 totals 17 residues. The CDR3 here is CASSQDLYGSYNSPLHF. The CDR3 nucleotides read TGCGCCAGCAGCCAAGATCTCTATGGCTCCTATAATTCACCCCTCCACTTT.

The chain's CDR3 is CASSPSRVGAFF. CDR3 sequence (DNA): TGTGCCAGCAGCCCCTCCAGGGTAGGAGCTTTCTTT. The V and J genes are TRBV7-9 and TRBJ1-1; tentatively, D is TRBD1 (5 bases). This CDR3 comprises 12 residues. Germline loops: CDR1 SEHNR, CDR2 FQNEAQ (reference sequence). Trimming left V 5 bases short and J 10 bases short, with 14 bases between.

The CDR3 coding sequence is TGTGCTACGAGCAGGGATAGCAATCAGCCCCAGCATTTT. Translation: CATSRDSNQPQHF. This sequence joins TRBV6-5 and TRBJ1-5; D is perhaps TRBD1 (5 bases). CDR1 and CDR2 from the germline V gene are MNHEY and SVGAGI. The CDR3 is made up of 13 amino acids.

V and J are TRBV9 and TRBJ1-2; D is perhaps TRBD1 (5 bases). CDR1 SGDLS and CDR2 YYNGEE come from the germline V gene. The ends were cut back, 0 bases at V and 0 bases at J, with 9 bases in the middle. The CDR3 totals 15 residues. The CDR3 bases are TGTGCCAGCAGCGTAGTAGGGGCAGCTAACTATGGCTACACCTTC. Residues: CASSVVGAANYGYTF.

This clone was detected ten times or more. This rearrangement joins TRBV30 to TRBJ1-5; D is uncertain. The CDR3 length is 14 residues. Germline lookup yields CDR1 GTSNPN and CDR2 SVGIG (reference sequence). V lost 0 bases and J 6 bases, leaving 12 bases between the germline ends. The CDR3 reads CAWSVRPGTQPQHF. CDR3 DNA sequence: TGTGCCTGGAGTGTACGACCGGGAACTCAGCCCCAGCATTTT.

The V gene is TRBV28, the J gene TRBJ1-1; 7 bases are a match to TRBD1. Germline V gene data show CDR1 as MDHEN and CDR2 as SYDVKM. V lost 4 bases, J lost 4 bases, and 9 bases stayed unmatched. This CDR3 spans 15 amino acids. CDR3 sequence reads: CASSSQRYRGTEAFF. The CDR3 DNA is TGTGCCAGCAGTTCGCAAAGATACAGGGGCACTGAAGCTTTCTTT.

The chain carries TRBV5-1 and TRBJ2-5; TRBD2 matches 8 bases. V dropped 1 base and J dropped 4; count of bases not matched to a gene: 12. Germline CDR1 reads SGHRS; CDR2 reads YFSETQ. CDR3 length: 17 residues. The CDR3 DNA follows: TGCGCCAGCAGCTTGTCCCCCCGGGGGGGCCGAGGAGAGACCCAGTACTTC. The encoded protein is CASSLSPRGGRGETQYF.

The chain joins TRBV4-2 to TRBJ2-5, with 12 bases aligning to TRBD2. The germline CDR1 and CDR2 sequences are LGHNA and YNFKEQ. V was clipped by 0 bases and J by 1 base; unmatched bases: 6. CDR3 length: 18 amino acids. The CDR3 region has the DNA TGTGCCAGCAGCCAAGAGCTAGCGGGAGGGTGGATCCAAGAGACCCAGTACTTC. It yields the protein CASSQELAGGWIQETQYF.

A single count supports this clone. The chain employs TRBV5-4 and TRBJ2-5; 8 nucleotides agree with TRBD1. The germline CDR1 and CDR2 sequences are SGHNT and YYREEE (reference sequence). V gave up 4 bases and J gave up 5 bases; unmatched junction bases: 7. The CDR3 spans 14 residues. CDR3 bases: TGTGCCAGCAGCCTACCGGGACAGGAGGAGACCCAGTACTTC. It encodes CASSLPGQEETQYF.

The rearrangement links TRBV28 to TRBJ2-7; TRBD2 agrees at 7 bases. The trim removed 6 bases at V and 4 bases at J, leaving 15 bases unmatched. The CDR3 runs to 16 residues. From germline, CDR1 is MDHEN and CDR2 SYDVKM. The CDR3 region is CASSPRFGEGLYEQYF. The CDR3 nucleotides are TGTGCCAGCAGCCCGAGGTTCGGGGAGGGATTGTACGAGCAGTACTTC.

The table lists this clone with a count of one. This sequence joins TRBV28 and TRBJ2-7; 7 nucleotides agree with TRBD1. V was pared by 5 bases and J by 3 bases, with 10 bases of the junction left unmatched. CDR3 size: 15 residues. The germline V gene has CDR1 MDHEN and CDR2 SYDVKM. The CDR3 region is CASSRSPGQIYEQYF. CDR3 nucleotides: TGTGCCAGCAGTCGAAGTCCGGGACAGATCTACGAGCAGTACTTC.

This clone was seen more than once but under ten times. The CDR3: CASISVGRNTIYF. CDR3 bases: TGTGCCAGCATCTCGGTGGGCCGAAACACCATATATTTT. This chain connects TRBV28 to TRBJ1-3; D remains unclear. In germline, CDR1 is MDHEN, CDR2 SYDVKM. This CDR3 spans 13 amino acids. The germline V and J ends were trimmed by 7 bases and 5 bases, with 12 bases remaining between them.

V gene TRBV28 combines with J gene TRBJ2-4; the D is unclear. The CDR3 is made up of 16 amino acids. V was shortened by 4 bases and J by 0 bases, with 13 bases between the two germline ends. The germline V gene has CDR1 MDHEN and CDR2 SYDVKM. Here the CDR3 reads CASSSFRLLAKNIQYF. The CDR3 region has the DNA TGTGCCAGCAGTTCGTTCAGGCTCTTAGCCAAAAACATTCAGTACTTC.

The chain joins TRBV7-9 to TRBJ2-3; 8 bases match TRBD1. Germline V lookup: CDR1 SEHNR, CDR2 FQNEAQ (reference sequence). The V and J ends lost 5 bases and 3 bases, in that order; junction bases with no gene match: 10. The CDR3 is 16 amino acids. The CDR3 spells CASSQTGTGWTDTQYF. The CDR3 nucleotides read TGTGCCAGCAGCCAAACCGGGACAGGTTGGACAGATACGCAGTATTTT.

The chain joins TRBV2 to TRBJ1-1; D uncertain. Trimming took off 2 bases at V and 4 bases at J, with 14 bases between the two ends. From germline, CDR1 is SNHLY and CDR2 FYNNEI. CDR3 length: 15 amino acids. The CDR3 protein is CASSERLLGSTEAFF. CDR3 DNA: TGTGCCAGCAGTGAACGTCTCCTTGGTAGCACTGAAGCTTTCTTT.

The chain joins TRBV29-1 to TRBJ1-1; D ambiguous. V lost 4 bases and J 0 bases, leaving 3 bases between the germline ends. The CDR3 loop spans 11 amino acids. Germline CDR1 and CDR2: SQVTM and ANQGSEA. This chain's CDR3 is CSVAVNTEAFF. The CDR3 DNA reads TGCAGCGTTGCAGTGAACACTGAAGCTTTCTTT.

The chain employs TRBV7-2 and TRBJ2-1; tentative D call: TRBD2 (7 bases). V was trimmed by 5 bases and J by 1 base, leaving 12 bases between them. This CDR3 comprises 15 residues. The germline V gene has CDR1 SGHTA and CDR2 FQGNSA. The CDR3 DNA is TGTGCCAGCAGCGGGGGGGCAGGGTCCTACAATGAGCAGTTCTTC. Amino acids: CASSGGAGSYNEQFF.